A few counts support the clone carrying this T cell receptor (beta chain). MiXCR, applied by TCRdb to the 5' RACE reads, yields one record per CDR3 protein. Of 70,000 to 85,000 distinct CDR3 sequences in the sample, roughly an eighth are singletons; the top ten hold around 4%. Trimming pared 8 bases from V and 1 base from J, leaving 6 bases between. This CDR3 is built from 11 residues. CDR1 is DFQATT, CDR2 SNEGSKA, per germline (reference sequence). The sample is drawn from a study of early T cells in non-severe SARS-CoV-2 infection. This TCR came from an adult who was a healthcare worker with PCR-confirmed SARS-CoV-2 infection or an uninfected control (not recorded which). The sample comprised whole blood. The rearrangement joins TRBV20-1 to TRBJ2-4; D gene unclear. The CDR3 nucleotides read TGCAGTCCTGGCGCCAAAAACATTCAGTACTTC. It yields the protein CSPGAKNIQYF.